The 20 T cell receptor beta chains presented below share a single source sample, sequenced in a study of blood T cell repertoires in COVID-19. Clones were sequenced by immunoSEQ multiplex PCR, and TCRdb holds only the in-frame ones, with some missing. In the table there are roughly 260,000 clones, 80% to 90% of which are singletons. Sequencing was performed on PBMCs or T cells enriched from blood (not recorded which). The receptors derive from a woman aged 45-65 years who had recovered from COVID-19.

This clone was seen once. Here the CDR3 reads CASSFRLAEWDTQYF. CDR3 DNA: TGTGCCAGCAGCTTCAGACTAGCGGAGTGGGATACGCAGTATTTT. The chain joins TRBV5-4 to TRBJ2-3, with 9 bases aligning to TRBD2. From germline, CDR1 is SGHNT and CDR2 YYREEE (reference sequence). The CDR3 is 15 amino acids. Trimming cost V 2 bases and J 6 bases; bases outside gene matches: 7.

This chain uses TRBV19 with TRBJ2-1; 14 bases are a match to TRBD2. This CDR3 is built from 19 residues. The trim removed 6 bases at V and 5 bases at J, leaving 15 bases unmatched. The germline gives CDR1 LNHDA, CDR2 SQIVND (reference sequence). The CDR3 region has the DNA TGTGCCAGTAGACCCCCTCCGGGACTAGCGGGAGTAATAAACAATGAGCAGTTCTTC. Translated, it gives CASRPPPGLAGVINNEQFF.

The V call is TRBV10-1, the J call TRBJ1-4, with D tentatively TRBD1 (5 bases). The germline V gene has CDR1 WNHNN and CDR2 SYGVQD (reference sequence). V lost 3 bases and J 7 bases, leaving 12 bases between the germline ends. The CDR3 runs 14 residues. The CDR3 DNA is TGCGCCAGCAGTGACGGGCAGGGTGGTGAAAAACTGTTTTTT. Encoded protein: CASSDGQGGEKLFF.

The CDR3 spells CASSPQGSNTEAFF. Here the CDR3 DNA reads TGTGCCAGCAGCCCCCAGGGGTCGAACACTGAAGCTTTCTTT. This rearrangement joins TRBV11-3 to TRBJ1-1; D is perhaps TRBD1 (6 bases). The CDR3 length is 14 residues. V was clipped by 5 bases and J by 1 base, with 11 bases between them. CDR1 is SGHNT and CDR2 is YENEEA in the germline V gene.

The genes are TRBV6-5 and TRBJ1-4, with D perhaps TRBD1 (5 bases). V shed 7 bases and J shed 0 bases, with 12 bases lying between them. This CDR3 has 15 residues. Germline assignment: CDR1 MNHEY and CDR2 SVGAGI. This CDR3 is CASNAGHATNEKLFF. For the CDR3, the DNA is TGTGCCAGCAACGCAGGGCATGCAACTAATGAAAAACTGTTTTTT.

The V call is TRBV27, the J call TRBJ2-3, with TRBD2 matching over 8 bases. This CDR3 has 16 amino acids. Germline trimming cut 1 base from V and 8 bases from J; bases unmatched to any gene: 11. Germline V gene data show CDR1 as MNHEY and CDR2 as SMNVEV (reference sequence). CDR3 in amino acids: CASSLFVREGGGTQYF. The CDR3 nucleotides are TGTGCCAGCAGTTTATTTGTCCGGGAGGGGGGCGGTACGCAGTATTTT.

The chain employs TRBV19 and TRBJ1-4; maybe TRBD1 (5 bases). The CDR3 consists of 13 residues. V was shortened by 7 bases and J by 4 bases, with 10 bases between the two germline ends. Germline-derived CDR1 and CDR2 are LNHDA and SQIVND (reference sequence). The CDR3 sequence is CASNGGNNEKLFF. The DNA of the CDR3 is TGTGCCAGTAACGGGGGAAATAATGAAAAACTGTTTTTT. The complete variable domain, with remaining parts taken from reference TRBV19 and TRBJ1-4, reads DGGITQSPKYLFRKEGQNVTLSCEQNLNHDAMYWYRQDPGQGLRLIYYSQIVNDFQKGDIAEGYSVSREKKESFPLTVTSAQKNPTAFYLCASNGGNNEKLFFGSGTQLSVL.

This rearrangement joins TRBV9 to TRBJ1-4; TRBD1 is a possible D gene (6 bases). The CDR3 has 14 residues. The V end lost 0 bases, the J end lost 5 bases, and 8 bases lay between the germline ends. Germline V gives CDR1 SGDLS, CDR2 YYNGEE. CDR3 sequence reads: CASSVAGQNEKLFF. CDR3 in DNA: TGTGCCAGCAGCGTAGCTGGACAGAATGAAAAACTGTTTTTT.

CDR3 sequence: CASSPSVEGYEQYF. The CDR3 DNA reads TGTGCCAGCAGCCCCTCGGTGGAGGGGTACGAGCAGTACTTC. V gene TRBV6-5 combines with J gene TRBJ2-7; D is perhaps TRBD2 (6 bases). The germline CDR1 and CDR2 sequences are MNHEY and SVGAGI. The CDR3 is 14 residues long. Trimming took 6 bases from V and 4 from J, leaving 16 bases between them.

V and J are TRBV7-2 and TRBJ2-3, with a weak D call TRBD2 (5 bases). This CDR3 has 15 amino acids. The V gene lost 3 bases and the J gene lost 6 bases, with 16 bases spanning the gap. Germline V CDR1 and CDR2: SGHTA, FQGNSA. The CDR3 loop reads CASSFLAVKTDTQYF. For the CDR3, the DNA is TGTGCCAGCAGCTTCCTAGCAGTAAAGACTGATACGCAGTATTTT.

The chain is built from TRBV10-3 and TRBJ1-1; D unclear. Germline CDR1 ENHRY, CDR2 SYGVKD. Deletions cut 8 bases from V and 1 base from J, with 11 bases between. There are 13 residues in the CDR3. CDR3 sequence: CAICGVGNTEAFF. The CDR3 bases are TGTGCCATCTGCGGGGTGGGGAACACTGAAGCTTTCTTT.

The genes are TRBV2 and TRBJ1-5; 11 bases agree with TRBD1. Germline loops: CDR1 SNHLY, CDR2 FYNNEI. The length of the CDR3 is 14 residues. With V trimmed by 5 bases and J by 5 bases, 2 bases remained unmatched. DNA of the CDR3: TGTGCCAGCAGTAGGGACAGGGGGTATCAGCCCCAGCATTTT. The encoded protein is CASSRDRGYQPQHF.

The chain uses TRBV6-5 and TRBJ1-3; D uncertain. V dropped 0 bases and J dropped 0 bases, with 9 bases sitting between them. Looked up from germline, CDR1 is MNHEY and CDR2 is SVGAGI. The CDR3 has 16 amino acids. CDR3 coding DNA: TGTGCCAGCAGTTACTCGAGGAGGCGCTCTGGAAACACCATATATTTT. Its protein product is CASSYSRRRSGNTIYF.

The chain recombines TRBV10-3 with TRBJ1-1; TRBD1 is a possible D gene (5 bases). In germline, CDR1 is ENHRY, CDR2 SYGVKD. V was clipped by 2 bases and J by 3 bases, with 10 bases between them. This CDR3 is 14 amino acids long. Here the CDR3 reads CAISENQGYTEAFF. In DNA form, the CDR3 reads TGTGCCATCAGTGAGAACCAGGGTTACACTGAAGCTTTCTTT.

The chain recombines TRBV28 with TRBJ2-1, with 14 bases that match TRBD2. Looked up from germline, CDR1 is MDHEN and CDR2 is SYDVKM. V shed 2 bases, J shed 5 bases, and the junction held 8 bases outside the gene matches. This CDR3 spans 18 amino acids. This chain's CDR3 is CASSLIGTSGRFDNEQFF. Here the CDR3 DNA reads TGTGCCAGCAGTTTAATCGGGACTAGCGGGAGATTCGACAATGAGCAGTTCTTC.

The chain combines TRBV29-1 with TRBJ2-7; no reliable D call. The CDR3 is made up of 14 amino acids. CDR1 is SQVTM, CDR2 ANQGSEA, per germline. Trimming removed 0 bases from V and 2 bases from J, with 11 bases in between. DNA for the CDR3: TGCAGCGTTGAAGATCAGTCAGGTACCTACGAGCAGTACTTC. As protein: CSVEDQSGTYEQYF.

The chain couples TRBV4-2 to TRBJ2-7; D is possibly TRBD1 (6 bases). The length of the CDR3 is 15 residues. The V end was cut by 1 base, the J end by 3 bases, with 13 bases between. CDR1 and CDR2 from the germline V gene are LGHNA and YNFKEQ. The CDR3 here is CASSQVETGSYEQYF. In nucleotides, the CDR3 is TGTGCCAGCAGCCAAGTTGAAACAGGGAGCTACGAGCAGTACTTC.

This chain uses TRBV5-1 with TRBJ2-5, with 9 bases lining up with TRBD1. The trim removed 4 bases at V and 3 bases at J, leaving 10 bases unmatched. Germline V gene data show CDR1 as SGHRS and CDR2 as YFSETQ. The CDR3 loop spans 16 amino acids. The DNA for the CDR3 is TGCGCCAGCAGCCCGACGACAGGGGGGGGCGAAGAGACCCAGTACTTC. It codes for CASSPTTGGGEETQYF. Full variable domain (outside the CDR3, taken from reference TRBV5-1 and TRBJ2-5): KAGVTQTPRYLIKTRGQQVTLSCSPISGHRSVSWYQQTPGQGLQFLFEYFSETQRNKGNFPGRFSGRQFSNSRSEMNVSTLELGDSALYLCASSPTTGGGEETQYFGPGTRLLVL.

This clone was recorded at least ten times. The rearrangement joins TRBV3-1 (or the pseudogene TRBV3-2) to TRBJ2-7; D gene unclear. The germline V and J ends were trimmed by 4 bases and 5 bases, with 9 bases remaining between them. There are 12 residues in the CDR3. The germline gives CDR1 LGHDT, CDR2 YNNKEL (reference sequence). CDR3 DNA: TGTGCCAGCAGCCCATCCCAAAACGAGCAGTACTTC. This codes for CASSPSQNEQYF.

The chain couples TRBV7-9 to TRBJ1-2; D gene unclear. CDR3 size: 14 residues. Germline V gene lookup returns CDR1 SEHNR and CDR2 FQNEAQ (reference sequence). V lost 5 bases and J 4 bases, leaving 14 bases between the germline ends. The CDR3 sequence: CASSPPLEGYGYTF. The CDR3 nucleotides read TGTGCCAGCAGCCCTCCCTTGGAGGGCTATGGCTACACCTTC.